The TCR beta chain under discussion was sequenced for a study of T cells after yellow fever vaccination. Study-level results: Overlap between CD4 and CD8 compartments was detected for a small share of clonotypes. A faster peak, day 5 versus 15, was reached by the weaker secondary response.

This clonotype was detected only a few times. Its antigen remains unidentified. The CDR3 has 14 residues. CDR1 is SQVTM and CDR2 is ANQGSEA in the germline V gene. With V trimmed by 5 bases and J by 0 bases, 3 bases remained unmatched. Via MiXCR, TCRdb re-called the 5' RACE reads, giving one row per CDR3 protein. There are some 340,000 distinct CDR3 sequences in the sample; around 10% occur only once, and approximately 3% lies in the top ten. The rearrangement joins TRBV29-1 to TRBJ2-7; 11 bases match TRBD1. The sequencing used CD4+ T cells sorted from PBMCs, collected 45 days after the yellow fever booster vaccination. The source of this sequence is a man younger than 35 who received the YFV17D yellow fever vaccine. The CDR3 is CSVRTGGDSYEQYF. The CDR3 DNA reads TGCAGCGTTCGGACAGGGGGCGACTCCTACGAGCAGTACTTC.